These 14 T cell receptor beta chains originate from one sample sequenced in a study of blood T cell repertoires in COVID-19 (dated by TCRdb to between 2020 and 2021). The method behind the library was the immunoSEQ multiplex PCR assay. TCRdb took this table from immuneACCESS and kept in-frame rearrangements with V and J called. Such tables lack part of the clones; where checked against another copy, unresolved V genes explain under half of the gap, and the rest is unexplained. The sample data list around 250,000 clones, and 82% of these were observed just once. Under 2% of the sample comes from the top ten. The sample taken for sequencing was peripheral blood. These receptors all come from a woman of 80 years or more with acute or convalescent COVID-19.

V is TRBV5-6 and J is TRBJ2-7; 7 bases fit TRBD1. Trimming at V came to 3 bases and at J to 7 bases, leaving 10 bases not matched to a gene. The V gene's germline CDR1 is SGHDT and CDR2 YYEEEE. This CDR3 has 14 residues. CDR3 amino acids: CASSSRQGRLEQYF. As DNA, the CDR3 is TGTGCCAGCAGCTCCCGACAGGGCCGGTTGGAGCAGTACTTC.

The J gene is TRBJ2-2, the V gene TRBV18; a weak D match, TRBD1 (6 bases). Trimming stripped 1 base from V and 0 bases from J, with 6 bases between. The CDR3 is 15 residues long. CDR1 is KGHSH and CDR2 is LQKENI in the germline V gene. The CDR3, as DNA: TGTGCCAGCTCACCACGACAGGCGAACACCGGGGAGCTGTTTTTT. This sequence encodes CASSPRQANTGELFF. Complete variable domain (other parts from reference TRBV18 and TRBJ2-2): NAGVMQNPRHLVRRRGQEARLRCSPMKGHSHVYWYRQLPEEGLKFMVYLQKENIIDESGMPKERFSAEFPKEGPSILRIQQVVRGDSAAYFCASSPRQANTGELFFGEGSRLTVL.

The gene calls are TRBV10-1 and TRBJ2-7; D might be TRBD1 (5 bases). CDR1 is WNHNN and CDR2 is SYGVQD in the germline V gene (reference sequence). Trimming pared 3 bases from V and 2 bases from J, leaving 20 bases between. The CDR3 has 17 residues. The CDR3 loop reads CASSDSGIGFSPYEQYF. CDR3 DNA: TGCGCCAGCAGTGATTCAGGGATTGGTTTTAGTCCCTACGAGCAGTACTTC.

This clone was found once. The chain uses TRBV11-3 and TRBJ2-2; 7 bases are shared with TRBD1. The CDR3 loop spans 16 amino acids. J lost 6 bases, V lost 5 bases, and 12 bases had no gene match. Germline V CDR1 and CDR2: SGHNT, YENEEA. In DNA form, the CDR3 reads TGTGCCAGCAGCCCGGGACAGACCCTAAGAGCCGGGGAGCTGTTTTTT. Its protein product is CASSPGQTLRAGELFF. Full variable domain (outside the CDR3, taken from reference TRBV11-3 and TRBJ2-2): EAGVVQSPRYKIIEKKQPVAFWCNPISGHNTLYWYLQNLGQGPELLIRYENEEAVDDSQLPKDRFSAERLKGVDSTLKIQPAELGDSAVYLCASSPGQTLRAGELFFGEGSRLTVL.

The CDR3 spells CASSLDPGTGANVLTF. CDR3 coding DNA: TGTGCCAGCAGCTTGGATCCAGGGACTGGGGCCAACGTCCTGACTTTC. The chain employs TRBV5-5 and TRBJ2-6, with TRBD1 as a possible D gene (5 bases). From germline, CDR1 is SGHKS and CDR2 YYEKEE (reference sequence). This CDR3 contains 16 residues. V was pared by 0 bases and J by 2 bases, with 9 bases between.

The gene calls are TRBV19 and TRBJ2-3; maybe TRBD1 (6 bases). With 4 bases removed from V and 4 bases from J, the gap between germline ends came to 18 bases. Germline V gene data show CDR1 as LNHDA and CDR2 as SQIVND (reference sequence). CDR3 length equals 16 residues. The CDR3 sequence is CASSTGTGPFADTQYF. The DNA of the CDR3 is TGTGCCAGTAGTACCGGCACAGGGCCTTTCGCAGATACGCAGTATTTT.

This clone was seen just once. This chain joins TRBV5-1 and TRBJ2-5; 8 bases fit TRBD1. The trim removed 6 bases at V and 1 base at J, leaving 8 bases unmatched. CDR3 length equals 15 residues. Germline CDR1 reads SGHRS; CDR2 reads YFSETQ. The chain's CDR3 is CASITGQGTQETQYF. CDR3 DNA: TGCGCCAGCATCACCGGACAGGGAACCCAAGAGACCCAGTACTTC.

The chain carries TRBV7-2 and TRBJ2-2; D ambiguous. CDR1 and CDR2 (germline): SGHTA, FQGNSA. Trimming shortened V by 3 bases and J by 4 bases, and 12 bases separated the two germline ends. The CDR3 is made up of 15 amino acids. The CDR3 region has the DNA TGTGCCAGCAGCTTTTCACCAGGCTCCACCGGGGAGCTGTTTTTT. Encoded protein: CASSFSPGSTGELFF. The variable domain in full, with the rest retrieved from reference TRBV7-2 and TRBJ2-2, is GAGVSQSPSNKVTEKGKDVELRCDPISGHTALYWYRQSLGQGLEFLIYFQGNSAPDKSGLPSDRFSAERTGGSVSTLTIQRTQQEDSAVYLCASSFSPGSTGELFFGEGSRLTVL.

This sequence joins TRBV18 and TRBJ1-4, with 8 bases fitting TRBD1. The V gene's germline CDR1 is KGHSH and CDR2 LQKENI. The CDR3 spans 16 residues. V lost 0 bases, J lost 4 bases, and 4 bases stayed unmatched. The CDR3 DNA sequence: TGTGCCAGCTCACCACCGGGGACAGGCTTTAATGAAAAACTGTTTTTT. Translating gives CASSPPGTGFNEKLFF.

The chain joins TRBV6-2 or TRBV6-3 to TRBJ1-3; D not certain. Germline-derived CDR1 and CDR2 are MNHEY and SVGEGT. V gave up 4 bases and J gave up 0 bases, with 7 bases separating them. The CDR3 has 14 amino acids. CDR3 sequence (DNA): TGTGCCAGCAGTTCCCCCTTCTCTGGAAACACCATATATTTT. It encodes CASSSPFSGNTIYF.

As regards this clone: Mismatch with germline at one junction end may stem from a read error. The rearrangement uses TRBV7-2 and TRBJ1-2; 12 positions match TRBD1. In germline, CDR1 is SGHTA, CDR2 FQGNSA. The CDR3 spans 13 residues. This chain's CDR3 is CASSLSGTGGECF. In DNA, the CDR3 is TGTGCCAGCAGCTTGTCCGGGACAGGGGGCGAATGCTTC.

To note about this clone: This CDR3 is also generated by other DNA sequences in the sample. The gene calls are TRBV5-1 and TRBJ1-2, with D unresolved. The CDR3 runs to 13 residues. The germline V gene encodes CDR1 SGHRS and CDR2 YFSETQ. Trimming stripped 0 bases from V and 1 base from J, with 4 bases between. The DNA for the CDR3 is TGCGCCAGCAGCTTGGACAGTAACTATGGCTACACCTTC. Translating gives CASSLDSNYGYTF.

This chain uses TRBV9 with TRBJ2-5, with TRBD2 identical over 8 bases. J lost 5 bases, V lost 3 bases, and 12 bases had no gene match. Per germline, CDR1 SGDLS and CDR2 YYNGEE. This CDR3 region has 16 residues. Written as DNA, the CDR3 is TGTGCCAGCAGCGCCTCCGGGACTAGTGCGTGGGAGACCCAGTACTTC. Its translation: CASSASGTSAWETQYF.

The chain links TRBV28 to TRBJ2-7; TRBD1 agrees at 7 bases. Losses at the gene ends were 5 bases for V and 3 bases for J; bases not matched to a gene: 7. The germline V gene encodes CDR1 MDHEN and CDR2 SYDVKM. The CDR3 length is 14 residues. For the CDR3, the DNA is TGTGCCAGCAGTGCCGGGACAGATTACTACGAGCAGTACTTC. This gives the protein CASSAGTDYYEQYF.